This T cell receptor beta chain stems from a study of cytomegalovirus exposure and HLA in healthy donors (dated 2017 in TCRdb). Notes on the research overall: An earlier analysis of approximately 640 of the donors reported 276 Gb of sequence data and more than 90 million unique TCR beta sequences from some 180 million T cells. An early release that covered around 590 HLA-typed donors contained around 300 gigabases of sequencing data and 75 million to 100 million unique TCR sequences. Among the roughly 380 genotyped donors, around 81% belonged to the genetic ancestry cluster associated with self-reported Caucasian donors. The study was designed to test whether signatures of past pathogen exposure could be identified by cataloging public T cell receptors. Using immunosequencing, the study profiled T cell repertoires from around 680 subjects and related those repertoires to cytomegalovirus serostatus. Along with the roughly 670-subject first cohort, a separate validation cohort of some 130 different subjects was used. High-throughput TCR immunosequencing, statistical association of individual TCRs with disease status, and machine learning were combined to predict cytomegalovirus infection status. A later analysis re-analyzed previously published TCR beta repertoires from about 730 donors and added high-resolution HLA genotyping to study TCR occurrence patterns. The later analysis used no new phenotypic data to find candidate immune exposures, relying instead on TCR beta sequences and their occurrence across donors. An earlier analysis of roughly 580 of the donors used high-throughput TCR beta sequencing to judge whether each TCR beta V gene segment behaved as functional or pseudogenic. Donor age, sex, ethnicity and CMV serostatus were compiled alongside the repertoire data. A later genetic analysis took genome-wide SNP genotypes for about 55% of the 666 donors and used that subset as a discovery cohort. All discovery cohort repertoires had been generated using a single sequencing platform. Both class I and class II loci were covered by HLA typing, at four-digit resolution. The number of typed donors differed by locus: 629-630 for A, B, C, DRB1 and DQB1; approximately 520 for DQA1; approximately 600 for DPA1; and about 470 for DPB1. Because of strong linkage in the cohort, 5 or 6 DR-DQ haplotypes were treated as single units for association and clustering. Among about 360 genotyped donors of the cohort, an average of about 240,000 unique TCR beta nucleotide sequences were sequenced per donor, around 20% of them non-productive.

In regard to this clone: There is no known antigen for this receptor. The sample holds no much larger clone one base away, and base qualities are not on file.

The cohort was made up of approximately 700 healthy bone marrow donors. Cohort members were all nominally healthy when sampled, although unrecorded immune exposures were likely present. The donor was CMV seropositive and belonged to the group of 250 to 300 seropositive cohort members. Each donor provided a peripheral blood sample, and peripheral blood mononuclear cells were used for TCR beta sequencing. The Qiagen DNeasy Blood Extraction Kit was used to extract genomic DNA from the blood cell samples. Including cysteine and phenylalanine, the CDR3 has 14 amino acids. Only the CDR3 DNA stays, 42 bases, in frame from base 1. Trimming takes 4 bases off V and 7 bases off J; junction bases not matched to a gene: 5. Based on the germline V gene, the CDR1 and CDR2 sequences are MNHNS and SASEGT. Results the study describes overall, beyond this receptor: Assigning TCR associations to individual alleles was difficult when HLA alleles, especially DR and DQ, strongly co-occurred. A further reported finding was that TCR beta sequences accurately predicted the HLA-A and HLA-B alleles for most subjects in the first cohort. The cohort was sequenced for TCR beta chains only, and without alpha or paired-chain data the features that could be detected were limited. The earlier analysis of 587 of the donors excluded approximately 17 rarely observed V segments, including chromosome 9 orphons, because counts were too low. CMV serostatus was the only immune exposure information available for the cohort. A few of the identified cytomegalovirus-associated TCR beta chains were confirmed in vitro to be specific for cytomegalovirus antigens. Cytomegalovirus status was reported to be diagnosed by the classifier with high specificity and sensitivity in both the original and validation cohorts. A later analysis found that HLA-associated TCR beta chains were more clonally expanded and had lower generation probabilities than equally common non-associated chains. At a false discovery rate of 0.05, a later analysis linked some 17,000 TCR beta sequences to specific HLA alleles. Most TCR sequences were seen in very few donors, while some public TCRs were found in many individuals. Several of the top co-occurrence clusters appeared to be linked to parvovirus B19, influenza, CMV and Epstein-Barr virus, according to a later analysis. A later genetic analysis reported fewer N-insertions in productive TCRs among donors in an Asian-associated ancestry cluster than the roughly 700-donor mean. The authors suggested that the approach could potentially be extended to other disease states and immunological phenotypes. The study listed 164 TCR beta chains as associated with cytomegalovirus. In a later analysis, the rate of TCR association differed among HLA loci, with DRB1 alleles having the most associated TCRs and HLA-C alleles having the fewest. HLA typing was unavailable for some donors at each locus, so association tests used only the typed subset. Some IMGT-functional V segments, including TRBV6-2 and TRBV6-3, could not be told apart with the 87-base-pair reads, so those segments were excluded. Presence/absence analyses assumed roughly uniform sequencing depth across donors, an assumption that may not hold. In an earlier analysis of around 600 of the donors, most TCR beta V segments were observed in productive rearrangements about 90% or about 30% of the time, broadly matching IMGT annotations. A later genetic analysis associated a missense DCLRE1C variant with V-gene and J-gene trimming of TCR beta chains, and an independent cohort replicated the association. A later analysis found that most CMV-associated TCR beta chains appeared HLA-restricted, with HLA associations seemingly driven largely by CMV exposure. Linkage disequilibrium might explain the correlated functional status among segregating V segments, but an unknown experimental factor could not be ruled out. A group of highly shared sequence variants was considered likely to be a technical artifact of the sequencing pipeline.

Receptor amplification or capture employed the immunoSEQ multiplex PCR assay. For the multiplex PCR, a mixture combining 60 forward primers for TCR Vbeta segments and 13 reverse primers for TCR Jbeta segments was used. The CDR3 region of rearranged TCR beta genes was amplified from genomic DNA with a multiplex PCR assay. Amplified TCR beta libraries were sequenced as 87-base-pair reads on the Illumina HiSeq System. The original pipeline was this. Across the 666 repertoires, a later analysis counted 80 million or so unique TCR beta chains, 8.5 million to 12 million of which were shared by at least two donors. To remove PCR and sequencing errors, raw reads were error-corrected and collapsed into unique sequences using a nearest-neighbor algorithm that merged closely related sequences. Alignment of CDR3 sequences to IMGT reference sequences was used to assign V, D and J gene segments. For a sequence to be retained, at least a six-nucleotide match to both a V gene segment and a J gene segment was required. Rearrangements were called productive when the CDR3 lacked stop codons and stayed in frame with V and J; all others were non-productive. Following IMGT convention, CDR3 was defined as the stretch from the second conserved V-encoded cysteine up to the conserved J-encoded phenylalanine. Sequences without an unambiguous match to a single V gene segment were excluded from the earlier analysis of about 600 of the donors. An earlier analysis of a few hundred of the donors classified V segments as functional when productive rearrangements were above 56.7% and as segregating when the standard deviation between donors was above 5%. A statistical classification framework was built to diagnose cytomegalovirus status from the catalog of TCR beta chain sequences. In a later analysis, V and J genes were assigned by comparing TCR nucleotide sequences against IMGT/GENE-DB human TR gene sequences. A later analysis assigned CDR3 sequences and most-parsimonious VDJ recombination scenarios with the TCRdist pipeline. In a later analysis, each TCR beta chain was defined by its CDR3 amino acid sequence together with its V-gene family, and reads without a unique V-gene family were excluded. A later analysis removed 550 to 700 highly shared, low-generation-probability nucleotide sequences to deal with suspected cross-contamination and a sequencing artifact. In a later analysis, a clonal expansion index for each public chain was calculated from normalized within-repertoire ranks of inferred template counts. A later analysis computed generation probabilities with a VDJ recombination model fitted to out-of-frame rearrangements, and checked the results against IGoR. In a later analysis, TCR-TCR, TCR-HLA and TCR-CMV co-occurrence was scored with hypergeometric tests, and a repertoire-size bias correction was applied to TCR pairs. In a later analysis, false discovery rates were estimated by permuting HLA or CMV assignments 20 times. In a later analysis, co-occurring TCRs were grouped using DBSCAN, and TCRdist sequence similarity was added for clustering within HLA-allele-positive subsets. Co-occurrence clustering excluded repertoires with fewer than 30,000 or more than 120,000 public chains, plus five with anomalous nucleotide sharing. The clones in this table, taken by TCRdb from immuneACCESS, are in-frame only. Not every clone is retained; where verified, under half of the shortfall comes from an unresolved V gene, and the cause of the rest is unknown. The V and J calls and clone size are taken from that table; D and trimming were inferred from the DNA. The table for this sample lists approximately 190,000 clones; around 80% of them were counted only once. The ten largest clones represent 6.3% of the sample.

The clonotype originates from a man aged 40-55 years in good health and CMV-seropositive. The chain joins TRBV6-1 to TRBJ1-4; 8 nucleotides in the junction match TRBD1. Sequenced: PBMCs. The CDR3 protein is CASSGGQGREKLFF. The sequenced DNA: TGTGCCAGCAGTGGCGGACAGGGTCGTGAAAAACTGTTTTTT.